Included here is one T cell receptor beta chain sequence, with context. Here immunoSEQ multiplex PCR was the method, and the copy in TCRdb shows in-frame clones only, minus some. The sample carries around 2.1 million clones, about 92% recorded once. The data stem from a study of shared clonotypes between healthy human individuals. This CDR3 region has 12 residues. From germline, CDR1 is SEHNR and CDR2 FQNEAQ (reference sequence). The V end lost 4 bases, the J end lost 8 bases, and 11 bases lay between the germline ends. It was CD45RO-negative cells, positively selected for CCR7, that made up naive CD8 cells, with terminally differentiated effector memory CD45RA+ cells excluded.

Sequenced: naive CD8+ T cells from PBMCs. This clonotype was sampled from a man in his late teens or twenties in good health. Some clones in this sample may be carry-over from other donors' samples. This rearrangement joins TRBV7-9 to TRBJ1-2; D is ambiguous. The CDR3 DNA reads TGTGCCAGCAGCTCGTGGGATGACGGCTACACCTTC. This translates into CASSSWDDGYTF.